This T cell receptor beta chain originates from a study of untreated major depressive disorder. With respect to this clone: As yet, its antigen is unknown.

Thawed PBMCs underwent magnetic negative selection for CD4+ T cells. Produced via immunoSEQ multiplex PCR; TCRdb's table is partial and in-frame only. The table records 20,000 to 25,000 clones, around 87% of them present only once. Findings of the study overall: Three preselected Vbeta families were the sole sequencing comparisons.

Sequenced material: CD4+ T cells from PBMCs. This TCR came from a woman aged 30 to 39 in good health.

The CDR3 DNA reads TGTGCCAGCAGCCCCGTTTCCCCCAGGGTTGGCAATGAGCAGTTCTTC. Its protein product is CASSPVSPRVGNEQFF. The chain couples TRBV5-4 to TRBJ2-1; the D gene is possibly TRBD1 (5 bases). From germline, CDR1 is SGHNT and CDR2 YYREEE (reference sequence). The CDR3 contains 16 residues. Trimming shortened V by 4 bases and J by 6 bases, and 20 bases separated the two germline ends.